This TCR beta chain was recorded in a study of blood T cell repertoires in COVID-19. Germline CDR1 LNHDA, CDR2 SQIVND (reference sequence). CDR3 length equals 14 residues. Between the trimmed V and J ends, which lost 6 bases and 5 bases, there was a span of 13 bases. Per the original data handling: Nucleated cell counts were estimated from reference gene primer amplification. Here immunoSEQ multiplex PCR was the method, and the copy in TCRdb shows in-frame clones only, minus some. V and J calls and clone size are copied from that table; D and trimming were computed from the DNA. The repertoire holds 240,000 or so clones, with about 85% as singletons.

Sample: peripheral blood. The J gene is TRBJ2-2, the V gene TRBV19; tentatively, D is TRBD1 (6 bases). The source of this sequence is a young man who had recovered from COVID-19. CDR3 in amino acids: CASRTTGSTGELFF. The CDR3, as DNA: TGTGCCAGTAGGACAACAGGGTCGACCGGGGAGCTGTTTTTT.